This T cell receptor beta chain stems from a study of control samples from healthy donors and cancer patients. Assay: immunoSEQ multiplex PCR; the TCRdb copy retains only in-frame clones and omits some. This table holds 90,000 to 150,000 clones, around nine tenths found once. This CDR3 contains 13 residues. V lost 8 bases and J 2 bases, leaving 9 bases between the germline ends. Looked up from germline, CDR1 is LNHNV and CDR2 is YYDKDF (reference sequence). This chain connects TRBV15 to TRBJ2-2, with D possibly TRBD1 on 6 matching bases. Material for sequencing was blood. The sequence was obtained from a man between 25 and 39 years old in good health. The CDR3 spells CATHRDNTGELFF. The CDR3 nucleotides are TGTGCCACCCACAGGGATAACACCGGGGAGCTGTTTTTT.